A single sample gave rise to the 2 T cell receptor beta chains below, sequenced in a study of T cells after yellow fever vaccination. From the 5' RACE reads, TCRdb called clonotypes with MiXCR, one entry per CDR3 protein. The sample carries about 320,000 distinct CDR3 sequences, roughly 4.3% recorded once. The material was PBMCs, obtained 15 days after the yellow fever booster vaccination. These receptors were taken from a man between 18 and 29 years old who received the YFV17D yellow fever vaccine.

This clonotype showed up many times. The gene calls are TRBV5-1 and TRBJ2-7, with D maybe TRBD1 (6 bases). CDR1 is SGHRS, CDR2 YFSETQ, per germline. The CDR3 runs 15 residues. The V and J ends lost 0 bases and 3 bases respectively, with 13 bases between them. The CDR3 region has the DNA TGCGCCAGCAGCTTGGATGGACAGCCTAACTACGAGCAGTACTTC. Protein: CASSLDGQPNYEQYF. The variable domain in full, with the rest retrieved from reference TRBV5-1 and TRBJ2-7, is KAGVTQTPRYLIKTRGQQVTLSCSPISGHRSVSWYQQTPGQGLQFLFEYFSETQRNKGNFPGRFSGRQFSNSRSEMNVSTLELGDSALYLCASSLDGQPNYEQYFGPGTRLTVT.

Many counts were recorded for this clonotype. J is TRBJ2-3 and V is TRBV20-1; a possible D gene is TRBD2 (6 bases). The CDR3 totals 15 residues. CDR1 is DFQATT and CDR2 is SNEGSKA in the germline V gene (reference sequence). V was shortened by 5 bases and J by 1 base, with 16 bases between the two germline ends. CDR3 DNA sequence: TGCAGTGCTCCGACCGCGGGGAAGCGCACAGATACGCAGTATTTT. It encodes CSAPTAGKRTDTQYF.